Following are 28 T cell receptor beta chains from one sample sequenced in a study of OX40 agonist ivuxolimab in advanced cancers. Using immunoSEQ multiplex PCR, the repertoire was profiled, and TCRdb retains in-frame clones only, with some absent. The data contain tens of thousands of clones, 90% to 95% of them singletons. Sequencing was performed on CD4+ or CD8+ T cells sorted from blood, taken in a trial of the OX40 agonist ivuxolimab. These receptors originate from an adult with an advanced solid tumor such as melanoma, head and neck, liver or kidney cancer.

The CDR3 DNA sequence: TGTGCCAGCAGTTCTTATCACGACCCACAGGGATTGGACCAAGAGACCCAGTACTTC. Translated, it gives CASSSYHDPQGLDQETQYF. The chain combines TRBV28 with TRBJ2-5, with D maybe TRBD1 (6 bases). The CDR3 runs 19 residues. The V end was cut by 4 bases, the J end by 0 bases, with 24 bases between. Germline V CDR1 and CDR2: MDHEN, SYDVKM.

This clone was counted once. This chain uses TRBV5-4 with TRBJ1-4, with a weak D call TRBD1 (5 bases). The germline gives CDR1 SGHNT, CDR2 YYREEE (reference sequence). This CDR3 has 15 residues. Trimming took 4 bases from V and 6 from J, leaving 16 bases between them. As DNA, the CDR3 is TGTGCCAGCAGCCTATCGACAGACCGCGATGAAAAACTGTTTTTT. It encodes CASSLSTDRDEKLFF.

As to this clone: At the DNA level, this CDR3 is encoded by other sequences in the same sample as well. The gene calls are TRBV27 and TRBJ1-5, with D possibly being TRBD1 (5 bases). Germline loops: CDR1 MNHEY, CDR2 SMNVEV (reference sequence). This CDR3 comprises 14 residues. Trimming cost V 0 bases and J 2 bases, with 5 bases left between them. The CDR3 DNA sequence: TGTGCCAGCAGTTTATCGGGGGGCAATCAGCCCCAGCATTTT. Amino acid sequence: CASSLSGGNQPQHF.

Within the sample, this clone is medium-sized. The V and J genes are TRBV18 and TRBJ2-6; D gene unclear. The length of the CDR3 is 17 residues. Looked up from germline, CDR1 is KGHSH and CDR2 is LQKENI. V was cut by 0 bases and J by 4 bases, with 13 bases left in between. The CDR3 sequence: CASSPPIMGAGANVLTF. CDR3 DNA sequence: TGTGCCAGCTCACCACCGATTATGGGTGCAGGGGCCAACGTCCTGACTTTC.

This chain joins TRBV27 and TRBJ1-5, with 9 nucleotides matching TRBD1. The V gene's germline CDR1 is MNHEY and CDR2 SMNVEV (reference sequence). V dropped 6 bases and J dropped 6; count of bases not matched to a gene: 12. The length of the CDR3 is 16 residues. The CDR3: CASSPYPGQGFQPQHF. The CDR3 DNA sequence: TGTGCCAGCAGCCCGTATCCGGGACAGGGATTTCAGCCCCAGCATTTT.

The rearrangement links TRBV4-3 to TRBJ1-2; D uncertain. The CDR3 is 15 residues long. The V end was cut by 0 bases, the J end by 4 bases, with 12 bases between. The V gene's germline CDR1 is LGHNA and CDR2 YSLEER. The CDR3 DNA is TGCGCCAGCAGCCAAGATCGTACGGCAAGCTATGGCTACACCTTC. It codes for CASSQDRTASYGYTF.

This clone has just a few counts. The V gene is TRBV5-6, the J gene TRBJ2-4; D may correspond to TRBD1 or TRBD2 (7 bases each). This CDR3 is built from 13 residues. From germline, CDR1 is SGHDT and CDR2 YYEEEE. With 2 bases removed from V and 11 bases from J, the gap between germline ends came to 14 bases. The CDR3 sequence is CASSLGTAGFQYF. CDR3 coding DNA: TGTGCCAGCAGCTTAGGGACAGCGGGATTTCAGTACTTC.

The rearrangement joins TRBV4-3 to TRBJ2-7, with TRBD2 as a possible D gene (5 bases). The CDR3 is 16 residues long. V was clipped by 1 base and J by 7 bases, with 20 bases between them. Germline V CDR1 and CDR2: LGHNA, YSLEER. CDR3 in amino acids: CASSQVDGSGVEEQYF. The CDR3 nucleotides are TGCGCCAGCAGCCAAGTAGATGGGTCCGGGGTAGAAGAGCAGTACTTC.

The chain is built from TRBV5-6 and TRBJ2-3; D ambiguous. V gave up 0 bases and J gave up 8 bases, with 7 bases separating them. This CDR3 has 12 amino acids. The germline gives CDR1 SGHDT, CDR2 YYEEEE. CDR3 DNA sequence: TGTGCCAGCAGCTTGGCGATCGGTACGCAGTATTTT. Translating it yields CASSLAIGTQYF.

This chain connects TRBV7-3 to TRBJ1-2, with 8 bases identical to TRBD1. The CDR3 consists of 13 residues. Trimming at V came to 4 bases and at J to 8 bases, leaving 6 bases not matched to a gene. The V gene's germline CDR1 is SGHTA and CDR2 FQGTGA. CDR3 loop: CASSSGTGGGYTF. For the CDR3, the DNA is TGTGCCAGCAGCTCCGGGACAGGAGGGGGCTACACCTTC. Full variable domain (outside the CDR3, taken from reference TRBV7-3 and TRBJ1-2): GAGVSQTPSNKVTEKGKYVELRCDPISGHTALYWYRQSLGQGPEFLIYFQGTGAADDSGLPNDRFFAVRPEGSVSTLKIQRTERGDSAVYLCASSSGTGGGYTFGSGTRLTVV.

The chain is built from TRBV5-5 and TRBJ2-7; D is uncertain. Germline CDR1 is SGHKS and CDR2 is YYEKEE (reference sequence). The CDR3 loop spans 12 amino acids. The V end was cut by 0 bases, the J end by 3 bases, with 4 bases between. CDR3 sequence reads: CASSLGYYEQYF. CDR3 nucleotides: TGTGCCAGCAGCTTGGGATACTACGAGCAGTACTTC.

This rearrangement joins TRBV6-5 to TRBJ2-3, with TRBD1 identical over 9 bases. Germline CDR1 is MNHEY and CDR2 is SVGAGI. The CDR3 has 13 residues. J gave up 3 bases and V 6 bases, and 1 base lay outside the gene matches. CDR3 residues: CASRDRGTDTQYF. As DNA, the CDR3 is TGTGCCAGCAGGGACAGGGGAACAGATACGCAGTATTTT.

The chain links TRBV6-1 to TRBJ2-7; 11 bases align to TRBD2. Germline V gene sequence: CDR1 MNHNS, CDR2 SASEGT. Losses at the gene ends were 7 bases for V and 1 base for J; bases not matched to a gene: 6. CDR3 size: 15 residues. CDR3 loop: CASTLAGGPSYEQYF. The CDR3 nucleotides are TGTGCCAGCACCCTAGCGGGAGGTCCTTCCTACGAGCAGTACTTC.

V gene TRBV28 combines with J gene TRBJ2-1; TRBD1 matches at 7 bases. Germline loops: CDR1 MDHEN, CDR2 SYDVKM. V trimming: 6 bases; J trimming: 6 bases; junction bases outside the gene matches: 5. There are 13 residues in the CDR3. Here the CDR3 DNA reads TGTGCCAGCAGAAGGGACAGTCTCAATGAGCAGTTCTTC. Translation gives CASRRDSLNEQFF. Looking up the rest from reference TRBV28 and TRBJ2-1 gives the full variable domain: DVKVTQSSRYLVKRTGEKVFLECVQDMDHENMFWYRQDPGLGLRLIYFSYDVKMKEKGDIPEGYSVSREKKERFSLILESASTNQTSMYLCASRRDSLNEQFFGPGTRLTVL.

CDR3 bases: TGTGCCAGCAGCCAAGGAAGTGAGGGAGCACTCTCCTACGAGCAGTACTTC. It encodes CASSQGSEGALSYEQYF. This chain joins TRBV4-2 and TRBJ2-7; TRBD2 is a possible D gene (5 bases). Per germline, CDR1 LGHNA and CDR2 YNFKEQ. The CDR3 loop spans 17 amino acids. V was shortened by 1 base and J by 0 bases, with 16 bases between the two germline ends.

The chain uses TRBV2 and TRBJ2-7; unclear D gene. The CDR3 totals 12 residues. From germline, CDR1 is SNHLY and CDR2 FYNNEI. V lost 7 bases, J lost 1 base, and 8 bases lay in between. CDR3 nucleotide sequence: TGTGCCAGCAAAAGGACGTCCTACGAGCAGTACTTC. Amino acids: CASKRTSYEQYF. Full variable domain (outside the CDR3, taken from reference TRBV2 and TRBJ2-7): EPEVTQTPSHQVTQMGQEVILRCVPISNHLYFYWYRQILGQKVEFLVSFYNNEISEKSEIFDDQFSVERPDGSNFTLKIRSTKLEDSAMYFCASKRTSYEQYFGPGTRLTVT.

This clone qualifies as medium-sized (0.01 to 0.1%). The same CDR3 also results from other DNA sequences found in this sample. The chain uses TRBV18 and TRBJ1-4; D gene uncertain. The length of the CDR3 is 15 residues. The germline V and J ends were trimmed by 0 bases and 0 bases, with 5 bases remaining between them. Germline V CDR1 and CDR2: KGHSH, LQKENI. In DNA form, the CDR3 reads TGTGCCAGCTCACCACCGGCGGCAACTAATGAAAAACTGTTTTTT. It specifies CASSPPAATNEKLFF. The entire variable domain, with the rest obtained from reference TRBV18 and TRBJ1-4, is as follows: NAGVMQNPRHLVRRRGQEARLRCSPMKGHSHVYWYRQLPEEGLKFMVYLQKENIIDESGMPKERFSAEFPKEGPSILRIQQVVRGDSAAYFCASSPPAATNEKLFFGSGTQLSVL.

The CDR3 loop is CASSLGVGPADTQYF. CDR3 nucleotides: TGTGCCAGCAGCTTAGGGGTAGGGCCCGCAGATACGCAGTATTTT. This rearrangement joins TRBV7-9 to TRBJ2-3, with D unresolved. V lost 1 base and J 4 bases, leaving 12 bases between the germline ends. This CDR3 has 15 residues. Germline V gene sequence: CDR1 SEHNR, CDR2 FQNEAQ (reference sequence).

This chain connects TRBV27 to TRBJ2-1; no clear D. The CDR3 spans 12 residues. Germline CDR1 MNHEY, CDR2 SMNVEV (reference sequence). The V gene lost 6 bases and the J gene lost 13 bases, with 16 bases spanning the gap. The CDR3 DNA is TGTGCCAGCAGCCCAGACTCAACCTTTCAGTTCTTC. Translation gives CASSPDSTFQFF.

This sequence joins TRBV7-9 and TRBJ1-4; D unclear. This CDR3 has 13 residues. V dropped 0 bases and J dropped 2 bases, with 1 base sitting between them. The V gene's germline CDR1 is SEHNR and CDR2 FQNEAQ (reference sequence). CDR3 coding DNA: TGTGCCAGCAGCTTAGCGACTAATGAAAAACTGTTTTTT. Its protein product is CASSLATNEKLFF.

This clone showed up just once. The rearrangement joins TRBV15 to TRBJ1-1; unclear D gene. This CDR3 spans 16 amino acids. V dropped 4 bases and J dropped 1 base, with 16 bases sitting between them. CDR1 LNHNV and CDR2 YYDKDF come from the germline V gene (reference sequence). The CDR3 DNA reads TGTGCCACCAGCACTAGATTTCGGCCGGGGAACACTGAAGCTTTCTTT. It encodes CATSTRFRPGNTEAFF.

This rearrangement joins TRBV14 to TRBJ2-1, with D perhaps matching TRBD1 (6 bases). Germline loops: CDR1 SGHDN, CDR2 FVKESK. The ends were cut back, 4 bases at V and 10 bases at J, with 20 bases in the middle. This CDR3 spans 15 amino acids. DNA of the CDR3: TGTGCCAGCAGCCTTGGGACATCGAGCGCGGAAGAGCAGTTCTTC. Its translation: CASSLGTSSAEEQFF.

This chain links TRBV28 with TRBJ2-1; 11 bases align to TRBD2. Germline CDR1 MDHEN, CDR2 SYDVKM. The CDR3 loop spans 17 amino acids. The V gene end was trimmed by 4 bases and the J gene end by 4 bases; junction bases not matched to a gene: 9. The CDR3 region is CASSSQPRLAGYNEQFF. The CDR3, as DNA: TGTGCCAGCAGTTCCCAGCCCCGACTAGCGGGGTACAATGAGCAGTTCTTC.

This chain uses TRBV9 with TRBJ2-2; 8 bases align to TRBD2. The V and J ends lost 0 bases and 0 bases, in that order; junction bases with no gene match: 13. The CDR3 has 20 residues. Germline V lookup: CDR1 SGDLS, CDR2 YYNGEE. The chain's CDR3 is CASSVATGWTSTPNTGELFF. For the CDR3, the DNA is TGTGCCAGCAGCGTAGCTACGGGGTGGACTAGCACTCCGAACACCGGGGAGCTGTTTTTT.

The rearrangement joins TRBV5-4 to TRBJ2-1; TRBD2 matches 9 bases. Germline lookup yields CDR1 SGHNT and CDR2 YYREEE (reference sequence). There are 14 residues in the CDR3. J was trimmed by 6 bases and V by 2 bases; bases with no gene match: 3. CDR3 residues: CASSFAGGPNEQFF. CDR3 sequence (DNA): TGTGCCAGCAGCTTCGCGGGAGGGCCCAATGAGCAGTTCTTC. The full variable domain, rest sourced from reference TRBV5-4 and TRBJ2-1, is ETGVTQSPTHLIKTRGQQVTLRCSSQSGHNTVSWYQQALGQGPQFIFQYYREEENGRGNFPPRFSGLQFPNYSSELNVNALELDDSALYLCASSFAGGPNEQFFGPGTRLTVL.

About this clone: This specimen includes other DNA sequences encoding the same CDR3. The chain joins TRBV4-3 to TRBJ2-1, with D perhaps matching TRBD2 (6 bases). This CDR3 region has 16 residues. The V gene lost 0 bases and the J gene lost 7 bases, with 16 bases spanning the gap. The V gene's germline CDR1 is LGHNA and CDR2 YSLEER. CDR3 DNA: TGCGCCAGCAGCCAAGATCGGGCCCGGGCGGGGAATGAGCAGTTCTTC. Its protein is CASSQDRARAGNEQFF.

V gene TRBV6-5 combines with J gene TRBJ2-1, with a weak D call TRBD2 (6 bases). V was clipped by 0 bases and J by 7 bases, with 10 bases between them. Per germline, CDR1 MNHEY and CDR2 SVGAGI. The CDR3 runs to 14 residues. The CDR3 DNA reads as TGTGCCAGCAGTTACTCGGCTAGCGAGAATGAGCAGTTCTTC. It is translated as CASSYSASENEQFF.

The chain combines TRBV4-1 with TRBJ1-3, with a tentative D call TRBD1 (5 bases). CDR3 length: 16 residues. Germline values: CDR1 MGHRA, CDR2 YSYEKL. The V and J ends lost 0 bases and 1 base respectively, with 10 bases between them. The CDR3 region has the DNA TGCGCCAGCAGCCAAGATCAGGGCGCTTCTGGAAACACCATATATTTT. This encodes CASSQDQGASGNTIYF.